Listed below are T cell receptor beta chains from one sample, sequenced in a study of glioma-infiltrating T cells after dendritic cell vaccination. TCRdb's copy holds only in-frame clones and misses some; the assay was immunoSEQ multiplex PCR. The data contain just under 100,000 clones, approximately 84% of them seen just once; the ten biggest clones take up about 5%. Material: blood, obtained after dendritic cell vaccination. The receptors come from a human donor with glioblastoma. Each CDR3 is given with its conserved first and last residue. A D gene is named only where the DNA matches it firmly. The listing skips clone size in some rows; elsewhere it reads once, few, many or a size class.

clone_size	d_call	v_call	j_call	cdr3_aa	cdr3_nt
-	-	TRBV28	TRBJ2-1	CATAGYGEQFF	TGTGCCACCGCGGGATATGGGGAGCAGTTCTTC
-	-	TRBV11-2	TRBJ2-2	CASSLVGGPSNTGELFF	TGTGCCAGCAGCTTAGTAGGAGGACCATCCAACACCGGGGAGCTGTTTTTT
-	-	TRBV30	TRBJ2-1	CAWEHSAVQISYNEQFF	TGTGCCTGGGAGCACTCAGCGGTACAAATCTCCTACAATGAGCAGTTCTTC
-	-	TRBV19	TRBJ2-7	CASSGVREAYEQYF	TGTGCCAGTAGTGGTGTTCGTGAGGCCTACGAGCAGTACTTC
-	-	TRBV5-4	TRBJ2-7	CASSLVGALSYEQYF	TGTGCCAGCAGCTTAGTGGGGGCCTTATCCTACGAGCAGTACTTC
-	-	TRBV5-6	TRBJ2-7	CASSLQQGSEYEQYF	TGTGCCAGCAGCTTGCAACAGGGAAGCGAATACGAGCAGTACTTC
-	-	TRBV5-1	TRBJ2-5	CASKPPRGRLGWETQYF	TGCGCCAGCAAACCCCCCAGGGGGAGGCTAGGTTGGGAGACCCAGTACTTC
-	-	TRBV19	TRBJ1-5	CASSIIPISNQPQHF	TGTGCCAGTAGTATAATCCCAATTAGCAATCAGCCCCAGCATTTT
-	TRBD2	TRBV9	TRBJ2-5	CASSVGTSGRETQYF	TGTGCCAGCAGCGTGGGGACTAGCGGACGAGAGACCCAGTACTTC
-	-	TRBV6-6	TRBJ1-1	CAITRGGAEAFF	TGTGCCATAACCCGAGGGGGAGCTGAAGCTTTCTTT
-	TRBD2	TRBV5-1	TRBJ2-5	CASTAAGGVETQYF	TGCGCCAGCACGGCAGCGGGGGGCGTAGAGACCCAGTACTTC
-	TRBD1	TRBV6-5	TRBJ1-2	CASSYSSSGGDGYTF	TGTGCCAGCAGTTACTCGAGTTCAGGGGGCGATGGCTACACCTTC
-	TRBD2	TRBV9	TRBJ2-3	CASSLRTSGRTDTQYF	TGTGCCAGCAGCCTCCGAACTAGCGGGAGAACAGATACGCAGTATTTT
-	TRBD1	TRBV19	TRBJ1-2	CASSIQGARANFTF	TGTGCCAGTAGTATACAGGGGGCGCGGGCCAACTTCACCTTC
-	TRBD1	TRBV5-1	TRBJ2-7	CASSLAPTGTGYEQYF	TGCGCCAGCAGCCTAGCCCCGACTGGGACAGGCTACGAGCAGTACTTC
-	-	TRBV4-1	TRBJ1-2	CASSSRYWTGENFNYGYTF	TGCGCCAGCAGCTCCAGATACTGGACGGGAGAAAACTTCAACTATGGCTACACCTTC
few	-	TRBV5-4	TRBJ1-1	CAAGSGVTEAFF	TGTGCGGCGGGCTCGGGGGTCACTGAAGCTTTCTTT
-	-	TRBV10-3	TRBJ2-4	CAISEELGVGIQYF	TGTGCCATCAGTGAGGAACTCGGGGTGGGCATTCAGTACTTC
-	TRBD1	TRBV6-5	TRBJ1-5	CASRYGQGVGNQPQHF	TGTGCCAGCAGGTACGGACAGGGGGTGGGCAATCAGCCCCAGCATTTT
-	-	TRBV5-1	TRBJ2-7	CASSPRNPQYEQYF	TGCGCCAGCAGCCCTAGGAACCCCCAATACGAGCAGTACTTC
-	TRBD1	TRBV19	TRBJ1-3	CASSSRRQGPSSGNTIYF	TGTGCCAGTAGTTCCCGGAGACAGGGGCCCAGCTCTGGAAACACCATATATTTT
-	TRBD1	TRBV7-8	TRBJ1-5	CASSRTQTGKGNQPQHF	TGTGCCAGCAGCCGGACCCAGACAGGGAAGGGCAATCAGCCCCAGCATTTT
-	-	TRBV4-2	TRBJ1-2	CASSQAGQGTNYGYTF	TGTGCCAGCAGCCAAGCTGGGCAGGGGACTAACTATGGCTACACCTTC
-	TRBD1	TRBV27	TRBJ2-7	CASSLRGHEQYF	TGTGCCAGCAGTTTAAGGGGGCACGAGCAGTACTTC
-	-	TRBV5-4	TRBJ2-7	CASSLGGTSYEQYF	TGTGCCAGCAGCTTGGGCGGAACCTCCTACGAGCAGTACTTC
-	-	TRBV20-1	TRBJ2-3	CSAHSDTQYF	TGCAGTGCCCATTCAGATACGCAGTATTTT
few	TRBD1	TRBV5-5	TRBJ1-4	CASSGISGGTGEKLFF	TGTGCCAGCAGCGGAATCTCAGGGGGTACGGGCGAAAAACTGTTTTTT
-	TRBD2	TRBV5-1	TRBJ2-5	CASSPGTSGGKETQYF	TGCGCCAGCAGCCCCGGGACTAGCGGGGGGAAAGAGACCCAGTACTTC
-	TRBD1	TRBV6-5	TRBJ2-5	CAAGQGQWGTQYF	TGTGCCGCGGGACAGGGACAGTGGGGGACCCAGTACTTC
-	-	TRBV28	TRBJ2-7	CASSLGGGWAAYEQYF	TGTGCCAGCAGTTTGGGCGGGGGCTGGGCCGCCTACGAGCAGTACTTC
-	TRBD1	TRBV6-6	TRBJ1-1	CASSQGQGASTEAFF	TGTGCCAGCAGTCAGGGACAGGGGGCAAGTACTGAAGCTTTCTTT